These 30 T cell receptor beta chains share one sample of origin, sequenced in a study of T cells in Graves' hyperthyroidism and ophthalmopathy (dated 2019 in TCRdb). The library was produced with multiplex PCR. The sample was run on an Illumina HiSeq 2000. TCR beta CDR3 regions were amplified from RNA transcripts. For the first round of RT-PCR on the TCR CDR3, the HTBI primer set was used together with the Qiagen OneStep RT-PCR kit. The public reads were reanalyzed by TCRdb: fastp trimming at Q25, MiXCR alignment, in-frame beta chains only. Every CDR3 protein is listed once, alongside the most common genes and DNA of its rows. This sample gives about 480,000 distinct CDR3 sequences in total; less than 25% of them show up just once. The ten largest account for around 10% of the sample. The sequencing sample was made of blood. The receptors come from a woman in her 30s with Graves' ophthalmopathy.

This clonotype has more than one count but fewer than ten. This chain links TRBV6-1 with TRBJ2-7; D gene uncertain. Germline V gene lookup returns CDR1 MNHNS and CDR2 SASEGT. The V end lost 2 bases, the J end lost 7 bases, and 15 bases lay between the germline ends. The CDR3 is 14 residues long. The CDR3 protein is CASSESRLLIEQYF. CDR3 coding DNA: TGTGCCAGCAGTGAAAGTAGACTCCTCATTGAGCAGTACTTC.

This chain connects TRBV18 to TRBJ2-3; tentative D call: TRBD1 (5 bases). The ends were cut back, 3 bases at V and 2 bases at J, with 9 bases in the middle. This CDR3 spans 14 amino acids. Germline assignment: CDR1 KGHSH and CDR2 LQKENI. Written as DNA, the CDR3 is TGTGCCAGCTCACCCCAGGGAATCACAGATACGCAGTATTTT. Protein: CASSPQGITDTQYF. The full variable domain, its missing parts supplied by reference TRBV18 and TRBJ2-3, is NAGVMQNPRHLVRRRGQEARLRCSPMKGHSHVYWYRQLPEEGLKFMVYLQKENIIDESGMPKERFSAEFPKEGPSILRIQQVVRGDSAAYFCASSPQGITDTQYFGPGTRLTVL.

This clonotype has ten or more counts. In DNA, the CDR3 is TGTGCCAGCAGCACCGGACAGGGCTATGGCTACACCTTC. This encodes CASSTGQGYGYTF. The chain joins TRBV7-2 to TRBJ1-2; 8 bases map to TRBD1. The CDR3 spans 13 residues. The V and J ends lost 5 bases and 4 bases, in that order; junction bases with no gene match: 3. Germline values: CDR1 SGHTA, CDR2 FQGNSA. The entire variable domain, with the rest obtained from reference TRBV7-2 and TRBJ1-2, is as follows: GAGVSQSPSNKVTEKGKDVELRCDPISGHTALYWYRQSLGQGLEFLIYFQGNSAPDKSGLPSDRFSAERTGGSVSTLTIQRTQQEDSAVYLCASSTGQGYGYTFGSGTRLTVV.

This clonotype was found many times. The chain uses TRBV7-9 and TRBJ2-5, with D unclear. Looked up from germline, CDR1 is SEHNR and CDR2 is FQNEAQ (reference sequence). The CDR3 contains 14 residues. The V end was cut by 2 bases, the J end by 4 bases, with 11 bases between. CDR3 nucleotides: TGTGCCAGCAGCTTAAACCCGCGAGGAGAGACCCAGTACTTC. This gives the protein CASSLNPRGETQYF.

This clonotype was seen many times. The chain uses TRBV7-9 and TRBJ1-1; 7 nucleotides align to TRBD1. The CDR3 extends over 15 amino acids. Trimming at V came to 6 bases and at J to 2 bases, leaving 9 bases not matched to a gene. Germline V gene sequence: CDR1 SEHNR, CDR2 FQNEAQ (reference sequence). The CDR3 nucleotides read TGTGCCAGCAGGCTGATCGACAGGGCAAACACTGAAGCTTTCTTT. Translated, it gives CASRLIDRANTEAFF.

This clonotype occurred many times. The V and J genes are TRBV30 and TRBJ1-1; no definite D call. Trimming left V 1 base short and J 5 bases short, with 5 bases between. CDR3 length: 11 residues. The germline V gene encodes CDR1 GTSNPN and CDR2 SVGIG (reference sequence). CDR3 sequence reads: CAWSEPTEAFF. DNA of the CDR3: TGTGCCTGGAGTGAGCCAACTGAAGCTTTCTTT.

The rearrangement uses TRBV5-1 and TRBJ2-6, with 13 bases identical to TRBD2. The CDR3 has 18 residues. The ends lost 4 bases at V and 3 bases at J; junction bases unmatched: 7. CDR1 is SGHRS, CDR2 YFSETQ, per germline. The CDR3: CASSNGLAGDSGANVLTF. The DNA for the CDR3 is TGCGCCAGCAGCAATGGACTAGCGGGAGATAGTGGGGCCAACGTCCTGACTTTC. The full variable domain, with the rest looked up from reference TRBV5-1 and TRBJ2-6, is KAGVTQTPRYLIKTRGQQVTLSCSPISGHRSVSWYQQTPGQGLQFLFEYFSETQRNKGNFPGRFSGRQFSNSRSEMNVSTLELGDSALYLCASSNGLAGDSGANVLTFGAGSRLTVL.

There are many counts of this clonotype. V gene TRBV11-3 combines with J gene TRBJ2-2; tentatively, D is TRBD1 (6 bases). V lost 5 bases, J lost 4 bases, and 11 bases lay in between. Germline V gene lookup returns CDR1 SGHNT and CDR2 YENEEA. The CDR3 sequence is 14 residues long. CDR3 sequence (DNA): TGTGCCAGCAGCGATCTACAGGGCACCGGGGAGCTGTTTTTT. Encoded protein: CASSDLQGTGELFF.

V usage is TRBV5-1 and J usage is TRBJ2-2; D is unresolved. The length of the CDR3 is 14 residues. The V end was cut by 0 bases, the J end by 4 bases, with 7 bases between. CDR1 and CDR2 (germline): SGHRS, YFSETQ. CDR3 coding DNA: TGCGCCAGCAGCTTGGTGCCGGCCACCGGGGAGCTGTTTTTT. It translates to CASSLVPATGELFF.

This clonotype has a handful of counts. The chain couples TRBV7-7 to TRBJ2-5, with TRBD2 matching 7 bases. Per the germline V gene, CDR1 is SSHAT and CDR2 is FNYEAQ (reference sequence). This CDR3 has 14 amino acids. Trimming took 1 base from V and 6 from J; bases not matched to a gene: 5. CDR3 protein: CASSLDFGRQTQYF. The CDR3 DNA follows: TGTGCCAGCAGCTTAGATTTCGGGAGGCAGACCCAGTACTTC. The full variable domain, its missing parts supplied by reference TRBV7-7 and TRBJ2-5, is GAGVSQSPRYKVTKRGQDVTLRCDPISSHATLYWYQQALGQGPEFLTYFNYEAQPDKSGLPSDRFSAERPEGSISTLTIQRTEQRDSAMYRCASSLDFGRQTQYFGPGTRLLVL.

This clonotype was seen repeatedly, ten times or more. The V gene is TRBV2, the J gene TRBJ2-5, with D possibly called TRBD1 or TRBD2 (6 bases each). The CDR3 consists of 13 residues. The V and J ends lost 1 base and 7 bases respectively, with 10 bases between them. Germline lookup yields CDR1 SNHLY and CDR2 FYNNEI. CDR3 protein: CASSEEGGATQYF. For the CDR3, the DNA is TGTGCCAGCAGTGAAGAGGGGGGAGCGACCCAGTACTTC.

In this sample, this clonotype turned up many times. The chain employs TRBV6-1 and TRBJ1-5; D ambiguous. Per the germline V gene, CDR1 is MNHNS and CDR2 is SASEGT. This CDR3 is built from 13 residues. V gave up 11 bases and J gave up 1 base, with 12 bases separating them. The CDR3 region has the DNA TGTGCCGGTAGACTGGACAGCAATCAGCCCCAGCATTTT. This encodes CAGRLDSNQPQHF.

This clonotype has at least ten counts. V usage is TRBV6-5 and J usage is TRBJ2-2; 7 nucleotides agree with TRBD2. After removal of 0 bases from V and 4 bases from J, the junction contained 2 bases not matched to a gene. The CDR3 runs 15 residues. In germline, CDR1 is MNHEY, CDR2 SVGAGI. The DNA for the CDR3 is TGTGCCAGCAGTTACTCGGGGGGGATCACCGGGGAGCTGTTTTTT. This encodes CASSYSGGITGELFF.

This clonotype was recorded many times. The chain has TRBV12-3 or TRBV12-4 and TRBJ1-6; perhaps TRBD1 as D (5 bases). The length of the CDR3 is 14 residues. V lost 6 bases to trimming and J lost 5 bases, with 11 bases between them. For the CDR3, the DNA is TGTGCCAGCAGGGACATAAGAAATAATTCACCCCTCCACTTT. It yields the protein CASRDIRNNSPLHF.

This clonotype came up a few times. A clone one base away is much larger, so this may be a read error. V usage is TRBV6-1 and J usage is TRBJ2-7; D uncertain. The length of the CDR3 is 15 residues. Per germline, CDR1 MNHNS and CDR2 SASEGT. Trimming pared 6 bases from V and 4 bases from J, leaving 19 bases between. Here the CDR3 DNA reads TGTGCCAGCAGCCCCGTTTCCATTAGCTGGTACGAGCAGTACGTC. Encoded protein: CASSPVSISWYEQYV.

The chain combines TRBV28 with TRBJ2-5; 10 bases are shared with TRBD2. This CDR3 comprises 14 residues. CDR1 is MDHEN, CDR2 SYDVKM, per germline. Trimming removed 3 bases from V and 6 bases from J; junction bases left unmatched: 4. CDR3 sequence (DNA): TGTGCCAGCAGTTTCGGGACTAGCGTACAGACCCAGTACTTC. It is translated as CASSFGTSVQTQYF.

This clonotype has a count of ten or more. This sequence joins TRBV12-3 or TRBV12-4 and TRBJ2-5; 9 nucleotides agree with TRBD2. This CDR3 has 14 amino acids. J gave up 5 bases and V 6 bases, and 7 bases lay outside the gene matches. The CDR3 spells CASSGREGTETQYF. The CDR3, as DNA: TGTGCCAGCAGCGGGCGGGAGGGTACGGAGACCCAGTACTTC.

Many counts were recorded for this clonotype. This chain joins TRBV29-1 and TRBJ2-7, with 9 positions matching TRBD1. The CDR3 spans 14 residues. Germline lookup yields CDR1 SQVTM and CDR2 ANQGSEA. The J segment lost 5 bases and the V segment lost 6 bases, leaving 11 bases of the junction unmatched. The CDR3 region has the DNA TGCAGCGTGAAGAACCGACAGGGGGACCACGAGCAGTACTTC. Amino acid sequence: CSVKNRQGDHEQYF.

This clonotype was recorded at least ten times. The rearrangement joins TRBV28 to TRBJ2-7; 7 bases agree with TRBD2. The CDR3 has 14 residues. V lost 1 base to trimming and J lost 1 base; unmatched junction nucleotides: 1. Germline V gene data show CDR1 as MDHEN and CDR2 as SYDVKM. As DNA, the CDR3 is TGTGCCAGCAGTTTATCCGGGGGGTCCTACGAGCAGTACTTC. Translating gives CASSLSGGSYEQYF.

This clonotype has at least ten counts. The chain employs TRBV13 and TRBJ2-7; 10 bases map to TRBD1. The CDR3 loop spans 15 amino acids. Germline V gene lookup returns CDR1 PRHDT and CDR2 FYEKMQ (reference sequence). Trimming removed 4 bases from V and 3 bases from J; junction bases left unmatched: 6. The CDR3 sequence is CASSWGTGDDYEQYF. The CDR3 nucleotides are TGTGCCAGCAGCTGGGGGACAGGGGACGACTACGAGCAGTACTTC.

This clonotype was observed at least ten times. V usage is TRBV2 and J usage is TRBJ1-2; unclear D gene. This CDR3 is 14 amino acids long. The ends were cut back, 0 bases at V and 3 bases at J, with 8 bases in the middle. From germline, CDR1 is SNHLY and CDR2 FYNNEI. The CDR3 sequence is CASSEATQHYGYTF. For the CDR3, the DNA is TGTGCCAGCAGTGAAGCGACACAGCACTATGGCTACACCTTC.

This clonotype was recorded at least ten times. J is TRBJ1-2 and V is TRBV11-2; D possibly corresponds to TRBD1 (5 bases). CDR3 length: 14 amino acids. V was clipped by 5 bases and J by 1 base, with 11 bases between them. The germline V gene has CDR1 SGHAT and CDR2 FQNNGV. The CDR3 sequence is CASSGRGDNYGYTF. CDR3 coding DNA: TGTGCCAGCAGCGGGAGGGGCGATAACTATGGCTACACCTTC.

This clonotype has ten or more counts. The CDR3 protein is CSAYDRGLVYEQYF. CDR3 bases: TGCAGTGCATACGACAGGGGGCTTGTGTACGAGCAGTACTTC. The chain combines TRBV20-1 with TRBJ2-7; TRBD1 agrees at 10 bases. This CDR3 has 14 amino acids. V shed 6 bases and J 4 bases; nucleotides not matched to a gene: 9. The germline V gene has CDR1 DFQATT and CDR2 SNEGSKA (reference sequence).

This clonotype was seen at least ten times. The J gene is TRBJ2-5, the V gene TRBV9; 7 positions match TRBD2. J lost 2 bases, V lost 0 bases, and 4 bases had no gene match. The CDR3 length is 15 residues. CDR1 and CDR2 from the germline V gene are SGDLS and YYNGEE. CDR3 bases: TGTGCCAGCAGCGTAGCCGGGACTACTCAAGAGACCCAGTACTTC. This translates into CASSVAGTTQETQYF.

There are many counts of this clonotype. This chain joins TRBV12-3 or TRBV12-4 and TRBJ1-6; D is perhaps TRBD1 (6 bases). V was pared by 7 bases and J by 6 bases, with 13 bases between. The CDR3 consists of 14 residues. Written as DNA, the CDR3 is TGTGCCAGCACCCATCCGGACAGTAATTCACCCCTCCACTTT. Residues: CASTHPDSNSPLHF.

This clonotype was detected ten times or more. V usage is TRBV28 and J usage is TRBJ1-3; maybe TRBD1 (5 bases). V was clipped by 2 bases and J by 9 bases, with 23 bases between them. The CDR3 totals 17 residues. CDR1 and CDR2 (germline): MDHEN, SYDVKM. The CDR3 DNA follows: TGTGCCAGCAGTTTAGAAGTCGCGGCAGGGTCGTATGGCACCATATATTTT. Amino acids: CASSLEVAAGSYGTIYF.

Ten or more counts support this clonotype. V and J are TRBV25-1 and TRBJ2-2; 8 bases are shared with TRBD1. The CDR3 totals 16 residues. The V and J ends lost 6 bases and 4 bases, in that order; junction bases with no gene match: 10. Germline V gene data show CDR1 as MGHDK and CDR2 as SYGVNS. CDR3: CASRPLRGLGTGELFF. CDR3 sequence (DNA): TGTGCCAGCAGACCCCTCAGGGGGCTGGGCACCGGGGAGCTGTTTTTT.

There are many counts of this clonotype. The chain carries TRBV30 and TRBJ1-5; D possibly corresponds to TRBD1 (6 bases). The CDR3 extends over 15 amino acids. Germline loops: CDR1 GTSNPN, CDR2 SVGIG (reference sequence). Trimming pared 1 base from V and 7 bases from J, leaving 17 bases between. CDR3 amino acids: CAWSGGAPRGQPQHF. The CDR3 DNA reads as TGTGCCTGGAGTGGGGGGGCGCCGAGAGGGCAGCCCCAGCATTTT.

The V gene is TRBV12-3 or TRBV12-4, the J gene TRBJ2-5; 10 bases agree with TRBD2. V lost 3 bases to trimming and J lost 2 bases; unmatched junction nucleotides: 6. This CDR3 region has 16 residues. CDR3 DNA: TGTGCCAGCAGTTTTTTAGCGGGGGGTCATCAAGAGACCCAGTACTTC. This sequence encodes CASSFLAGGHQETQYF.

This clonotype was found many times. The genes are TRBV6-5 and TRBJ1-5, with D hard to call. There are 16 residues in the CDR3. V lost 3 bases and J 8 bases, leaving 20 bases between the germline ends. CDR1 and CDR2 (germline): MNHEY, SVGAGI. The CDR3 region has the DNA TGTGCCAGCAGTTATAACACGGCCTTACCGGGTGAGCCCCAGCATTTT. Translating gives CASSYNTALPGEPQHF.